Sequencing of this TCR beta chain was carried out in a study of cytomegalovirus exposure and HLA in healthy donors. Assay used: immunoSEQ multiplex PCR; TCRdb lists only in-frame clones, some missing. The repertoire holds about 170,000 clones, with approximately 86% as singletons. Trimming left V 8 bases short and J 7 bases short, with 9 bases between. CDR1 MNHEY and CDR2 SVGAGI come from the germline V gene. There are 10 residues in the CDR3. This receptor was obtained from a man between 18 and 29 years old in good health and CMV-seropositive. The sequenced sample was PBMCs. This sequence joins TRBV6-5 and TRBJ2-7; no reliable D call. The CDR3 DNA reads as TGTGCCAGCGGAACAGTTGAGCAGTACTTC. It encodes CASGTVEQYF.